The 12 T cell receptor beta chains reported below all come from one sample, sequenced in a study of T cell clonotyping in hematopoietic cell transplantation. Time point defined: recipient sample about 28 days before transplant, after cytoreduction. Libraries were prepared by immunoSEQ multiplex PCR; TCRdb keeps only in-frame clonotypes and omits some of them. This sample has about 6,500 clones; under 98% occur once, and the top ten carry roughly 15%. This specimen was peripheral blood mononuclear cells, taken before stem cell transplant. The receptor source for this set is a man between 65 and 80 years old with acute myeloid leukemia. Some clones in this sample may be carry-over from other donors' samples.

The rearrangement uses TRBV7-2 and TRBJ2-3; possible D gene TRBD2, 6 bases. From germline, CDR1 is SGHTA and CDR2 FQGNSA. The CDR3 sequence is 14 residues long. Trimming removed 5 bases from V and 4 bases from J, with 13 bases in between. This CDR3 is CASSPYGSSDTQYF. The CDR3 nucleotides read TGTGCCAGCAGCCCCTACGGGAGTTCAGATACGCAGTATTTT. The full variable domain, with the rest looked up from reference TRBV7-2 and TRBJ2-3, is GAGVSQSPSNKVTEKGKDVELRCDPISGHTALYWYRQSLGQGLEFLIYFQGNSAPDKSGLPSDRFSAERTGGSVSTLTIQRTQQEDSAVYLCASSPYGSSDTQYFGPGTRLTVL.

The CDR3 nucleotides read TGTGCCTGGAGTTATATTGGACACTCGAACACCGGGGAGCTGTTTTTT. This sequence encodes CAWSYIGHSNTGELFF. The chain recombines TRBV30 with TRBJ2-2; perhaps TRBD1 as D (5 bases). There are 16 residues in the CDR3. Germline CDR1 and CDR2: GTSNPN and SVGIG (reference sequence). V was shortened by 2 bases and J by 0 bases, with 13 bases between the two germline ends.

V and J are TRBV11-3 and TRBJ1-1; D gene uncertain. V shed 3 bases and J shed 1 base, with 6 bases lying between them. The length of the CDR3 is 13 residues. Germline V gene sequence: CDR1 SGHNT, CDR2 YENEEA. The CDR3 region is CASSFTRNTEAFF. In nucleotides, the CDR3 is TGTGCCAGCAGCTTTACAAGGAACACTGAAGCTTTCTTT.

V and J are TRBV7-2 and TRBJ1-1, with D perhaps matching TRBD1 (6 bases). Trimming shortened V by 5 bases and J by 4 bases, and 17 bases separated the two germline ends. Germline lookup yields CDR1 SGHTA and CDR2 FQGNSA. The CDR3 totals 15 residues. Here the CDR3 DNA reads TGTGCCAGCAGCCCTAACGGGGGCAGTGGCACTGAAGCTTTCTTT. Translation gives CASSPNGGSGTEAFF.

The CDR3 bases are TGTGCCAGCAGTCCGGACAGATACAATCAGCCCCAGCATTTT. This sequence encodes CASSPDRYNQPQHF. This chain uses TRBV2 with TRBJ1-5, with a possible D match to TRBD1 (6 bases). This CDR3 spans 14 amino acids. Germline loops: CDR1 SNHLY, CDR2 FYNNEI. V was shortened by 5 bases and J by 3 bases, with 11 bases between the two germline ends.

The V and J genes are TRBV5-4 and TRBJ2-2; maybe TRBD1 (6 bases). With 4 bases removed from V and 5 bases from J, the gap between germline ends came to 24 bases. The length of the CDR3 is 18 residues. Germline V gene data show CDR1 as SGHNT and CDR2 as YYREEE (reference sequence). The DNA of the CDR3 is TGTGCCAGCAGCCCGGAGTTGGGGACACTGCTTTCGACCGGGGAGCTGTTTTTT. This translates into CASSPELGTLLSTGELFF. Combining the CDR3 with reference TRBV5-4 and TRBJ2-2 gives the whole variable domain ETGVTQSPTHLIKTRGQQVTLRCSSQSGHNTVSWYQQALGQGPQFIFQYYREEENGRGNFPPRFSGLQFPNYSSELNVNALELDDSALYLCASSPELGTLLSTGELFFGEGSRLTVL.

The J gene is TRBJ1-5, the V gene TRBV12-5; 9 bases line up with TRBD1. After removal of 3 bases from V and 5 bases from J, the junction contained 11 bases not matched to a gene. The length of the CDR3 is 17 residues. The germline V gene has CDR1 LGHNT and CDR2 FRNRAP. This CDR3 reads CASGFYQLTGGDQPQHF. As DNA, the CDR3 is TGTGCTAGTGGTTTTTATCAACTTACAGGGGGCGATCAGCCCCAGCATTTT. Together with reference TRBV12-5 and TRBJ1-5, the CDR3 gives the full variable domain: DARVTQTPRHKVTEMGQEVTMRCQPILGHNTVFWYRQTMMQGLELLAYFRNRAPLDDSGMPKDRFSAEMPDATLATLKIQPSEPRDSAVYFCASGFYQLTGGDQPQHFGDGTRLSIL.

The chain recombines TRBV7-2 with TRBJ2-2; D gene uncertain. The CDR3 covers 14 residues. V lost 3 bases to trimming and J lost 0 bases, with 5 bases between them. Germline values: CDR1 SGHTA, CDR2 FQGNSA. The CDR3 bases are TGTGCCAGCAGCTTCGGGCCGAACACCGGGGAGCTGTTTTTT. Translated, it gives CASSFGPNTGELFF. Full variable domain (rest looked up from reference TRBV7-2 and TRBJ2-2): GAGVSQSPSNKVTEKGKDVELRCDPISGHTALYWYRQSLGQGLEFLIYFQGNSAPDKSGLPSDRFSAERTGGSVSTLTIQRTQQEDSAVYLCASSFGPNTGELFFGEGSRLTVL.

J is TRBJ2-5 and V is TRBV19; D is undetermined. This CDR3 spans 14 amino acids. The germline V gene encodes CDR1 LNHDA and CDR2 SQIVND (reference sequence). Trimming took off 2 bases at V and 2 bases at J, with 9 bases between the two ends. In DNA, the CDR3 is TGTGCCAGTAGTATATTGGGCAGACAAGAGACCCAGTACTTC. As protein: CASSILGRQETQYF.

This sequence joins TRBV19 and TRBJ2-4, with 8 bases lining up with TRBD1. CDR3 length: 14 residues. The junction had 1 base not matched to a gene; V was cut back by 4 bases and J by 2 bases. The germline gives CDR1 LNHDA, CDR2 SQIVND (reference sequence). Here the CDR3 reads CASSRQGSKNIQYF. The CDR3 nucleotides are TGTGCCAGTAGTAGACAGGGGTCCAAAAACATTCAGTACTTC.

The V and J genes are TRBV30 and TRBJ2-7; D is uncertain. CDR3 length: 12 residues. Per the germline V gene, CDR1 is GTSNPN and CDR2 is SVGIG (reference sequence). With 1 base removed from V and 4 bases from J, the gap between germline ends came to 8 bases. CDR3 sequence: CAWSDSTYEQYF. CDR3 DNA sequence: TGTGCCTGGAGTGACTCCACGTACGAGCAGTACTTC.

CDR3 region: CASSPRQLTGDTEAFF. The CDR3 nucleotides read TGTGCCAGCAGCCCTCGACAGCTTACTGGGGACACTGAAGCTTTCTTT. This chain uses TRBV6-6 with TRBJ1-1, with D perhaps matching TRBD1 (5 bases). The CDR3 sequence is 16 residues long. V was shortened by 6 bases and J by 3 bases, with 20 bases between the two germline ends. Germline V gives CDR1 MNHNY, CDR2 SVGAGI (reference sequence).